This TCR beta chain comes out of a study of T cells in localized non-small cell lung cancer. The study, taken as a whole, reports: The study found T cell clonality highest in uninvolved adjacent lung, above tumor. An association was observed between higher blood T cell density and longer overall survival.

Measured with immunoSEQ multiplex PCR; TCRdb has only the in-frame clones, and not every one. Of roughly 15,000 clones listed, 75% to 90% are singletons. For this clone: The antigen is undetermined.

Sequencing used peripheral blood, obtained before any cancer treatment. The TCR originated in a female donor aged 60 or older with stage I squamous cell lung carcinoma.

The CDR3 sequence is CASSQGGVQGTQYF. DNA of the CDR3: TGCGCCAGCAGCCAAGGAGGCGTCCAGGGGACCCAGTACTTC. V is TRBV4-1 and J is TRBJ2-5, with D maybe TRBD1 (5 bases). The germline V and J ends were trimmed by 1 base and 7 bases, with 13 bases remaining between them. CDR3 length equals 14 residues. The germline V gene encodes CDR1 MGHRA and CDR2 YSYEKL.